This TCR beta chain was found in a study of blood T cell repertoires in COVID-19. Per the authors' pipeline: Scientists estimated how many nucleated cells there were by amplifying reference gene primers. Data came from immunoSEQ multiplex PCR; TCRdb stores just in-frame clones and leaves some out. The V and J calls and clone size are taken from that table; D and trimming were inferred from the DNA. The table has fewer than 350,000 clones, around 85% seen once. Trimming removed 3 bases at V and 6 bases at J, with 8 bases between. The CDR3 extends over 12 amino acids. CDR1 and CDR2 (germline): LGHDT, YNNKEL (reference sequence).

The sequenced sample consisted of peripheral blood. The rearrangement uses TRBV3-1 (or the pseudogene TRBV3-2) and TRBJ2-5; the D gene is possibly TRBD1 (6 bases). The source of this sequence is a woman aged 30 to 39 with COVID-19, enrolled during active disease. CDR3 amino acids: CASSQGAKTQYF. The CDR3 region has the DNA TGTGCCAGCAGCCAGGGGGCGAAGACCCAGTACTTC.